The T cell receptor (beta chain) under discussion was sequenced for a study of T-cell memory formation after mild COVID-19. As for the study in general: Each donor largely had its own TCR clusters.

The germline V gene encodes CDR1 SQVTM and CDR2 ANQGSEA. The CDR3 is 13 residues long. V lost 6 bases to trimming and J lost 6 bases, with 15 bases between them. TCRdb processed the 5' RACE reads anew with MiXCR; each CDR3 protein has one entry. Of 130,000 to 150,000 distinct CDR3 sequences listed, approximately 6% were seen once; the top ten hold 2% to 2.5%. Study-wide results and caveats: Cross-reactive memory seemingly joined, as some responding clones were found in pre-infection memory. Among contracting clones, CD4+ were mainly CM/EM and CD8+ enriched in EMRA.

This clonotype was seen repeatedly, ten times or more. The target antigen is unknown. The source is an adult woman who had mild COVID-19 (a few samples of this study predate the infection). Cell type and time point are not known. V and J are TRBV29-1 and TRBJ2-1; the D gene is possibly TRBD2 (5 bases). Material: PBMCs or a T cell subset sorted from them (not recorded which). This chain's CDR3 is CSVSARRGNEQFF. For the CDR3, the DNA is TGCAGCGTATCCGCGCGCCGGGGCAATGAGCAGTTCTTC.